This T cell receptor (beta chain) was sequenced in a study of T cell responses to AZD1222 COVID-19 vaccine. Study findings and constraints: Donors skewed white British and female; clonal diversity was possibly underestimated. Among spike-specific TCRs, nearly half reportedly target unmutated variant regions.

Regarding this clone: Antigen unknown.

Per the germline V gene, CDR1 is LGHDT and CDR2 is YNNKEL (reference sequence). The CDR3 covers 15 residues. Trimming shortened V by 0 bases and J by 4 bases, and 10 bases separated the two germline ends. Sequencing used immunoSEQ multiplex PCR; TCRdb keeps in-frame clones, though not all of them. The sample holds fewer than 50,000 clones; over 70% are singletons and the top ten take around 3.6%. Material: peripheral blood, obtained on day 0 of AZD1222 vaccination. The gene calls are TRBV3-1 (or the pseudogene TRBV3-2) and TRBJ2-1; D ambiguous. This receptor was identified in an adult in good health. The CDR3: CASSQDQATYNEQFF. In DNA, the CDR3 is TGTGCCAGCAGCCAAGATCAGGCTACTTACAATGAGCAGTTCTTC.